Listed here is a single T cell receptor beta chain. The antigen remains unidentified. The data are from a study of cytotoxic CD8 clonotypes in ibrutinib-treated CLL. Study information: Investigators collected response samples after a median approximately twelve months of treatment, range 6 to 36. Study-wide points: Sample timing was unmatched between remission and later-progressing patients; lymph nodes unstudied.

Data came from immunoSEQ multiplex PCR; TCRdb stores just in-frame clones and leaves some out. The repertoire holds about 76,000 clones, with approximately 87% as singletons. The trim removed 7 bases at V and 4 bases at J, leaving 6 bases unmatched. This CDR3 is built from 15 residues. Looked up from germline, CDR1 is MDHEN and CDR2 is SYDVKM. This clonotype was obtained from a human donor with chronic lymphocytic leukemia. Material: PBMCs, obtained after 24 months of ibrutinib treatment. This chain joins TRBV28 and TRBJ2-1, with 11 bases aligning to TRBD1. This chain's CDR3 is CASTGTGGRYNEQFF. The CDR3 DNA reads as TGTGCCAGCACTGGGACAGGGGGGCGATACAATGAGCAGTTCTTC.